This T cell receptor (beta chain) came from a study of regulatory T cells in long-lasting Graves disease. CDR3 regions were amplified by Arm-PCR using iRepertoire HTBI primers to build TCR beta libraries. TCRdb re-called the multiplex PCR reads through MiXCR, storing one row per CDR3 protein. Counted here are 400,000 to 550,000 distinct CDR3 sequences, about a sixth occurring once; the ten biggest clones make up about 23%. The sample's time point: newly diagnosed GD, antithyroid drugs for less than 3 months. The TCR library was made from RNA extracted from PBMCs. V gave up 5 bases and J gave up 8 bases, with 15 bases separating them. The CDR3 is 14 amino acids. Germline V gene sequence: CDR1 SNHLY, CDR2 FYNNEI. In addition, the sample was reused for a study of T cells in Graves' hyperthyroidism and ophthalmopathy. This second study notes: A lack of ophthalmopathy progression within 18 months defined stable Graves' hyperthyroidism. The TCR CDR3 first-round RT-PCR relied on the HTBI primer set. Among clonotypes expanded in thyroid above 0.001, most were also found in blood.

This sample comprised peripheral blood mononuclear cells (PBMCs), obtained at new diagnosis, from a patient treated with antithyroid drugs. The gene calls are TRBV2 and TRBJ2-2, with no clear D. This clonotype was sampled from a woman under 30 with Graves disease. The CDR3 coding sequence is TGTGCCAGCAGTCTTACCTCGGTGGGGGGGGAGCTGTTTTTT. It yields the protein CASSLTSVGGELFF.